The 23 T cell receptor beta chains in this list originate from one sample, sequenced in a study of persistence of HIV-infected CD4 T cells. Overlapping HIV-1 Gag 15-mer peptides at 0.85 to 1 ug per peptide per mL were used. CD40L/CD69 double-negative CD45RO-high memory CD4+ T cells were collected. Their antigen targets remain unknown. The libraries were made with immunoSEQ version 4 in survey mode. Sequencing was performed with immunoSEQ multiplex PCR; in TCRdb, only in-frame clones are kept and a portion is missing. The table shows over 60,000 clones, with more than 70% occurring only once. The sample in question was CD4+ T cells sorted from PBMCs after roughly 18-hour stimulation, obtained from a patient who received antiretroviral therapy. These receptors were obtained from an adult man with HIV who was CMV-seropositive.

The rearrangement links TRBV5-1 to TRBJ1-4; maybe TRBD1 (6 bases). Germline V gives CDR1 SGHRS, CDR2 YFSETQ. With 2 bases removed from V and 7 bases from J, the gap between germline ends came to 12 bases. This CDR3 is built from 14 residues. The CDR3 spells CASSLLQGSEKLFF. CDR3 nucleotide sequence: TGCGCCAGCAGCTTACTACAGGGTAGTGAAAAACTGTTTTTT.

V and J are TRBV28 and TRBJ1-2; possible D gene TRBD1, 6 bases. The germline V gene has CDR1 MDHEN and CDR2 SYDVKM. The ends were cut back, 6 bases at V and 3 bases at J, with 17 bases in the middle. The CDR3 covers 15 residues. The CDR3 DNA reads as TGTGCCAGCAGATCCAGGGGACGAAAGGACTATGGCTACACCTTC. This encodes CASRSRGRKDYGYTF.

V usage is TRBV24-1 and J usage is TRBJ1-1; no clear D. Germline V gene lookup returns CDR1 KGHDR and CDR2 SFDVKD. V was trimmed by 2 bases and J by 5 bases, leaving 5 bases between them. The CDR3 sequence is 12 residues long. CDR3 sequence (DNA): TGTGCCACCAGTGATTGGTCGACTGAAGCTTTCTTT. Translating gives CATSDWSTEAFF.

The V call is TRBV5-1, the J call TRBJ1-3; D is perhaps TRBD1 (6 bases). V lost 0 bases and J lost 0, with 10 bases in between. The CDR3 sequence is 16 residues long. CDR1 and CDR2 (germline): SGHRS, YFSETQ. The CDR3 nucleotides read TGCGCCAGCAGCTTGGGACAGGTCTTCTCTGGAAACACCATATATTTT. Its protein is CASSLGQVFSGNTIYF.

Comments on this clone: Its ends do not fully match the called genes, so a read error is possible. The chain uses TRBV6-5 and TRBJ2-3; D may be TRBD1 (6 bases). The CDR3 totals 16 residues. The germline gives CDR1 MNHEY, CDR2 SVGAGI. This CDR3 reads CASSYSQGSSTDTQYF. CDR3 sequence (DNA): TGTGCCAGCAGCTACTCACAGGGCTCTAGCACAGATACGCAGTATTTT.

This clone has more than one count but fewer than ten. The J gene is TRBJ1-4, the V gene TRBV11-3; 8 bases are a match to TRBD1. The germline V gene encodes CDR1 SGHNT and CDR2 YENEEA. The CDR3 covers 13 residues. The trim removed 4 bases at V and 8 bases at J, leaving 3 bases unmatched. The CDR3 DNA is TGTGCCAGCAGCTCCGGACAGGGAGAAAAACTGTTTTTT. Translated: CASSSGQGEKLFF.

The chain uses TRBV27 and TRBJ2-2, with no clear D. The germline V gene encodes CDR1 MNHEY and CDR2 SMNVEV (reference sequence). The V end lost 2 bases, the J end lost 0 bases, and 10 bases lay between the germline ends. The CDR3 is made up of 16 amino acids. CDR3 DNA: TGTGCCAGCAGTTTAGTCCGGGCCTCGAACACCGGGGAGCTGTTTTTT. This encodes CASSLVRASNTGELFF.

This chain links TRBV4-2 with TRBJ1-1, with 9 nucleotides matching TRBD1. The CDR3 is made up of 13 amino acids. From germline, CDR1 is LGHNA and CDR2 YNFKEQ. Unmatched junction bases numbered 4, after V lost 4 bases and J lost 7 bases. This CDR3 is CASSLPGQGEAFF. CDR3 DNA sequence: TGTGCCAGCAGCCTACCGGGACAGGGTGAAGCTTTCTTT.

The chain couples TRBV5-1 to TRBJ2-3, with D maybe TRBD2 (7 bases). The CDR3 loop spans 16 amino acids. Germline loops: CDR1 SGHRS, CDR2 YFSETQ. Trimming removed 4 bases from V and 2 bases from J, with 17 bases in between. This CDR3 reads CASSPRRGGNTDTQYF. In DNA, the CDR3 is TGCGCCAGCAGCCCCCGGAGGGGGGGGAACACAGATACGCAGTATTTT. Looking up the rest from reference TRBV5-1 and TRBJ2-3 gives the full variable domain: KAGVTQTPRYLIKTRGQQVTLSCSPISGHRSVSWYQQTPGQGLQFLFEYFSETQRNKGNFPGRFSGRQFSNSRSEMNVSTLELGDSALYLCASSPRRGGNTDTQYFGPGTRLTVL.

Written as DNA, the CDR3 is TGTGCCAGCTCACCAAGGACTAGCGGGGGATCTGGAAATACGCAGTATTTT. This gives the protein CASSPRTSGGSGNTQYF. The V and J genes are TRBV18 and TRBJ2-3; 13 nucleotides match TRBD2. The CDR3 extends over 17 amino acids. Germline trimming cut 2 bases from V and 7 bases from J; bases unmatched to any gene: 9. The germline V gene encodes CDR1 KGHSH and CDR2 LQKENI. The full variable domain, with the rest looked up from reference TRBV18 and TRBJ2-3, is NAGVMQNPRHLVRRRGQEARLRCSPMKGHSHVYWYRQLPEEGLKFMVYLQKENIIDESGMPKERFSAEFPKEGPSILRIQQVVRGDSAAYFCASSPRTSGGSGNTQYFGPGTRLTVL.

This chain joins TRBV2 and TRBJ2-1; D ambiguous. V lost 7 bases, J lost 9 bases, and 16 bases lay in between. CDR1 SNHLY and CDR2 FYNNEI come from the germline V gene. This CDR3 contains 13 residues. CDR3 residues: CASKLSNPSEQFF. Here the CDR3 DNA reads TGTGCCAGCAAGCTAAGCAATCCGAGTGAGCAGTTCTTC.

This sequence joins TRBV3-1 (or the pseudogene TRBV3-2) and TRBJ1-4; D might be TRBD1 (6 bases). The CDR3 covers 15 residues. V lost 4 bases and J lost 5, with 14 bases in between. Germline V gene lookup returns CDR1 LGHDT and CDR2 YNNKEL (reference sequence). The CDR3 DNA reads TGTGCCAGCAGCCTGGGGGGGCTGGGGAATGAAAAACTGTTTTTT. This translates into CASSLGGLGNEKLFF.

Points on this clone: The same CDR3 arises from other DNA sequences in this sample as well. This chain joins TRBV5-4 and TRBJ2-7; 15 bases are a match to TRBD2. The CDR3 runs 15 residues. Germline values: CDR1 SGHNT, CDR2 YYREEE (reference sequence). V shed 1 base, J shed 5 bases, and the junction held 1 base outside the gene matches. The CDR3: CASSLRTSGGDEQYF. CDR3 DNA sequence: TGTGCCAGCAGCTTGCGGACTAGCGGGGGGGACGAGCAGTACTTC.

The gene calls are TRBV2 and TRBJ1-1, with a tentative D call TRBD1 (5 bases). Per germline, CDR1 SNHLY and CDR2 FYNNEI. V was pared by 6 bases and J by 7 bases, with 9 bases between. The CDR3 has 11 amino acids. This chain's CDR3 is CASSQTVEAFF. CDR3 DNA sequence: TGTGCCAGCAGCCAGACAGTTGAAGCTTTCTTT.

V gene TRBV6-5 combines with J gene TRBJ1-2; D is possibly TRBD1 (5 bases). Germline V gene data show CDR1 as MNHEY and CDR2 as SVGAGI. Trimming removed 3 bases at V and 4 bases at J, with 18 bases between. This CDR3 comprises 16 residues. The CDR3 region has the DNA TGTGCCAGCAGTTATGGCCGACAGTCCGGAATCTATGGCTACACCTTC. Residues: CASSYGRQSGIYGYTF.

The chain is built from TRBV6-5 and TRBJ1-1; D is unclear. Trimming removed 6 bases at V and 4 bases at J, with 9 bases between. The CDR3 is 12 residues long. Germline CDR1 is MNHEY and CDR2 is SVGAGI. Here the CDR3 DNA reads TGTGCCAGCAGACCTTCGGCCACTGAAGCTTTCTTT. Translated: CASRPSATEAFF.

This sequence joins TRBV5-4 and TRBJ2-7; 9 nucleotides align to TRBD1. With V trimmed by 4 bases and J by 5 bases, 7 bases remained unmatched. The CDR3 totals 14 residues. Germline CDR1 and CDR2: SGHNT and YYREEE (reference sequence). This CDR3 reads CASSPDRGNHEQYF. The DNA for the CDR3 is TGTGCCAGCAGCCCAGACAGGGGGAACCACGAGCAGTACTTC.

The genes are TRBV12-3 or TRBV12-4 and TRBJ1-1; D is uncertain. The CDR3 sequence is 11 residues long. With 3 bases removed from V and 8 bases from J, the gap between germline ends came to 7 bases. The CDR3 is CASSLDREAFF. The CDR3 bases are TGTGCCAGCAGTTTGGACCGAGAAGCTTTCTTT.

This clone was recorded a few times. The V gene is TRBV19, the J gene TRBJ2-3; tentative D call: TRBD1 (6 bases). V was shortened by 5 bases and J by 1 base, with 13 bases between the two germline ends. The germline gives CDR1 LNHDA, CDR2 SQIVND (reference sequence). CDR3 length: 15 amino acids. The CDR3: CASSPRTVRTDTQYF. DNA of the CDR3: TGTGCCAGTAGTCCCCGGACAGTTCGCACAGATACGCAGTATTTT.

The sample holds a few counts of this clone. The J gene is TRBJ2-2, the V gene TRBV10-1; D call uncertain. V was cut by 8 bases and J by 0 bases, with 7 bases left in between. The CDR3 is 13 residues long. The germline gives CDR1 WNHNN, CDR2 SYGVQD (reference sequence). In nucleotides, the CDR3 is TGCGCCAGCGGCGCCACGAACACCGGGGAGCTGTTTTTT. It codes for CASGATNTGELFF.

This chain joins TRBV3-1 (or the pseudogene TRBV3-2) and TRBJ2-7, with a possible D match to TRBD2 (5 bases). The length of the CDR3 is 11 residues. The germline V gene encodes CDR1 LGHDT and CDR2 YNNKEL (reference sequence). Trimming pared 4 bases from V and 7 bases from J, leaving 8 bases between. The CDR3 spells CASSLSGEQYF. CDR3 bases: TGTGCCAGCAGCCTATCGGGGGAGCAGTACTTC.

This chain uses TRBV5-1 with TRBJ2-7; the match to TRBD2 covers 7 bases. The CDR3 contains 13 residues. Germline lookup yields CDR1 SGHRS and CDR2 YFSETQ. V was pared by 3 bases and J by 6 bases, with 6 bases of the junction left unmatched. CDR3 nucleotide sequence: TGCGCCAGCAGCTCGCCGGGGGGAATCGAGCAGTACTTC. Amino acid sequence: CASSSPGGIEQYF.

About this clone: This same CDR3 is encoded by further DNA sequences in the sample. The genes are TRBV3-1 (or the pseudogene TRBV3-2) and TRBJ2-7; no firm D call. CDR3 size: 13 residues. From germline, CDR1 is LGHDT and CDR2 YNNKEL (reference sequence). The V gene lost 1 base and the J gene lost 4 bases, with 8 bases spanning the gap. DNA for the CDR3: TGTGCCAGCAGCCAAGTAAGAGGATACGAGCAGTACTTC. Translating it yields CASSQVRGYEQYF.